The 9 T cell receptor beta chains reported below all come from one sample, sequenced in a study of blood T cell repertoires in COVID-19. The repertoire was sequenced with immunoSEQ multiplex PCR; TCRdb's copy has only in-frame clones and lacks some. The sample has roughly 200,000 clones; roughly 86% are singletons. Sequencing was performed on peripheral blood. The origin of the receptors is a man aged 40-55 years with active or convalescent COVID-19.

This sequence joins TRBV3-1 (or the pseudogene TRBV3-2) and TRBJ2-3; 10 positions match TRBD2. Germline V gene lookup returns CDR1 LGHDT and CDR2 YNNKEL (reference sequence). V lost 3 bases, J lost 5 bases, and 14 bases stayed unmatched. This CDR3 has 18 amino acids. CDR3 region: CASSHYQLSGGGGDTQYF. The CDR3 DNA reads TGTGCCAGCAGCCACTACCAATTAAGCGGGGGGGGAGGAGATACGCAGTATTTT.

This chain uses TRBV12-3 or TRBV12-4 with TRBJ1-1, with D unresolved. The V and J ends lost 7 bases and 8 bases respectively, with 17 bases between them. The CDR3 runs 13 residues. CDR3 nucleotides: TGTGCCAGCACCCCTTTCCCCGTAATCGAAGCTTTCTTT. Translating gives CASTPFPVIEAFF.

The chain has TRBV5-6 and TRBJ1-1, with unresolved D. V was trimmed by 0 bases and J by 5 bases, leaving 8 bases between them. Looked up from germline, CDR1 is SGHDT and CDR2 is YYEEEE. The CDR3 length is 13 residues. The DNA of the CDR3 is TGTGCCAGCAGCTTGGGAGGGCCTACTGAAGCTTTCTTT. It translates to CASSLGGPTEAFF.

CDR3 amino acids: CASSPHPGLAGFRSSYEQYF. CDR3 DNA: TGTGCCAGCAGTCCGCATCCGGGACTAGCGGGGTTCCGAAGCTCCTACGAGCAGTACTTC. This chain joins TRBV27 and TRBJ2-7; 13 nucleotides match TRBD2. The V gene's germline CDR1 is MNHEY and CDR2 SMNVEV (reference sequence). CDR3 length equals 20 residues. The ends lost 5 bases at V and 0 bases at J; junction bases unmatched: 16.

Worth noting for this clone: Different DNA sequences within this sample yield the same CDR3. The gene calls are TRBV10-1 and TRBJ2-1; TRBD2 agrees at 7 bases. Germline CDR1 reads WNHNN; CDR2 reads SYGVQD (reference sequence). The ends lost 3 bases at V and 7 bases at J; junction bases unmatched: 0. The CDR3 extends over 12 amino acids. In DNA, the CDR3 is TGCGCCAGCAGTGACGGGGGGAATGAGCAGTTCTTC. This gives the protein CASSDGGNEQFF.

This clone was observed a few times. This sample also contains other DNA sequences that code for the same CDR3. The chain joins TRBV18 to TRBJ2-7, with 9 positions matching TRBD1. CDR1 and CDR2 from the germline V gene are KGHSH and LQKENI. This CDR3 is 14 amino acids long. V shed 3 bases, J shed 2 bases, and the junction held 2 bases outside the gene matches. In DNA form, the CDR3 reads TGTGCCAGCTCACCTGGGACAGGGACCTACGAGCAGTACTTC. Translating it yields CASSPGTGTYEQYF.

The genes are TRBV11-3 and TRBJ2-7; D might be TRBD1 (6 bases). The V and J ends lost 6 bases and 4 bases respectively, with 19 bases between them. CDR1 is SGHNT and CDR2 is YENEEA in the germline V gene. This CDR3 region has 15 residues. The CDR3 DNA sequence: TGTGCCAGCAGTCCCTTTAGTCAGGGGAGTTACGAGCAGTACTTC. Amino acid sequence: CASSPFSQGSYEQYF.

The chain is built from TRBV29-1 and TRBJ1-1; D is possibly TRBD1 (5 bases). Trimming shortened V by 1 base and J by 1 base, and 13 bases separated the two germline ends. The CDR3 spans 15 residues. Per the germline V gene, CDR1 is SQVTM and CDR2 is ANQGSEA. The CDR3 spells CSVEGYGHSNTEAFF. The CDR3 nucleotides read TGCAGCGTTGAAGGGTATGGACACTCGAACACTGAAGCTTTCTTT.

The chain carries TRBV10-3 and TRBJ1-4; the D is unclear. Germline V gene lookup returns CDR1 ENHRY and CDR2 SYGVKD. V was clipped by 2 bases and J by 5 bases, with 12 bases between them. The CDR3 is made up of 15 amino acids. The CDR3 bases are TGTGCCATCAGTGAGGGGCCAGGCGGGAATGAAAAACTGTTTTTT. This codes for CAISEGPGGNEKLFF.